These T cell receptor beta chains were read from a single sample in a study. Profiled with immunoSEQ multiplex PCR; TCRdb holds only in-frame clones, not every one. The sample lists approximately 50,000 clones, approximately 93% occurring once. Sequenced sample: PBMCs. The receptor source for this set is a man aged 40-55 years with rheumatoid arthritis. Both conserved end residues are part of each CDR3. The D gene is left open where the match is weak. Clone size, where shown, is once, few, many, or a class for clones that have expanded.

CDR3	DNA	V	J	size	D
CASSFRRQGLPYEQYF	TGTGCCAGCAGCTTTAGACGACAGGGGCTACCCTACGAGCAGTACTTC	TRBV11-2	TRBJ2-7	NA	TRBD1
CASRNAGGNEQYF	TGTGCCAGCCGCAACGCAGGGGGCAACGAGCAGTACTTC	TRBV27	TRBJ2-7	NA	TRBD1
CASSRDRVGSPLHF	TGTGCCAGCAGCCGGGACAGGGTGGGATCACCCCTCCACTTT	TRBV7-9	TRBJ1-6	NA	TRBD1
CSVVTSGGAYNEQFF	TGCAGCGTTGTGACTAGCGGGGGGGCCTACAATGAGCAGTTCTTC	TRBV29-1	TRBJ2-1	NA	TRBD2
CASQHPGYTGELFF	TGTGCCAGCCAGCATCCGGGGTACACCGGGGAGCTGTTTTTT	TRBV9	TRBJ2-2	NA	NA
CASSDSIRSGEETQYF	TGTGCCAGCAGTGATAGTATTCGAAGCGGGGAAGAGACCCAGTACTTC	TRBV2	TRBJ2-5	once	TRBD2
CASSLAGAVYQPQHF	TGCGCCAGCAGCTTGGCAGGGGCGGTGTATCAGCCCCAGCATTTT	TRBV5-1	TRBJ1-5	NA	NA
CATSSPVGFDETQYF	TGTGCCACCAGCAGCCCAGTTGGTTTTGACGAGACCCAGTACTTC	TRBV15	TRBJ2-5	NA	NA
CASSMGSGNYGYTF	TGTGCCAGTAGTATGGGCTCAGGGAACTATGGCTACACCTTC	TRBV19	TRBJ1-2	NA	NA
CSVGKPYNEQFF	TGCAGCGTGGGTAAGCCCTACAATGAGCAGTTCTTC	TRBV29-1	TRBJ2-1	once	NA
CASSQGVGNEQFF	TGTGCCAGCAGCCAAGGGGTTGGGAATGAGCAGTTCTTC	TRBV27	TRBJ2-1	NA	NA
CASSPTSIHGYEQYF	TGTGCCAGCTCACCAACCTCCATACACGGCTACGAGCAGTACTTC	TRBV18	TRBJ2-7	NA	NA
CASSPSDGRSSYEQYF	TGTGCCAGCAGCCCCAGTGATGGCAGGAGCTCCTACGAGCAGTACTTC	TRBV7-2	TRBJ2-7	NA	NA
CASSNPPGGLNYGYTF	TGCGCCAGCAGCAATCCCCCGGGTGGGCTTAACTATGGCTACACCTTC	TRBV4-1	TRBJ1-2	NA	NA
CASRGGQGFYEQYF	TGTGCCAGCAGAGGCGGGCAGGGGTTCTACGAGCAGTACTTC	TRBV2	TRBJ2-7	NA	NA
CASSEGQVGGNTIYF	TGTGCCAGCAGTGAAGGACAGGTGGGCGGAAACACCATATATTTT	TRBV2	TRBJ1-3	NA	NA
CASRVNSPYEQYF	TGTGCCAGCAGAGTTAACAGTCCCTACGAGCAGTACTTC	TRBV6-5	TRBJ2-7	NA	NA
CASSVDRKTEAFF	TGTGCCAGCAGCGTAGATAGGAAAACTGAAGCTTTCTTT	TRBV9	TRBJ1-1	NA	NA
CASSPPARAFGEKLFF	TGTGCCAGCTCACCACCCGCCAGGGCTTTTGGTGAAAAACTGTTTTTT	TRBV18	TRBJ1-4	NA	NA
CATDTSVETQYF	TGTGCCACCGATACTAGCGTGGAGACCCAGTACTTC	TRBV19	TRBJ2-5	NA	TRBD2
CASSPRTGAAADNYGYTF	TGTGCCAGCAGCCCCCGGACGGGGGCGGCCGCTGATAACTATGGCTACACCTTC	TRBV7-9	TRBJ1-2	NA	NA
CASSDSRNSPLHF	TGTGCCAGCAGTGACTCACGGAATTCACCCCTCCACTTT	TRBV6-4	TRBJ1-6	NA	NA
CASSLRTSGQETQYF	TGTGCCAGCAGTCTGAGGACTAGCGGCCAAGAGACCCAGTACTTC	TRBV28	TRBJ2-5	NA	TRBD2
CASSLDLLAGAYNEQFF	TGTGCCAGCAGCTTAGATTTACTAGCGGGAGCATACAATGAGCAGTTCTTC	TRBV11-2	TRBJ2-1	NA	TRBD2
CASSPPVKNTEAFF	TGTGCCAGCTCACCACCGGTTAAGAACACTGAAGCTTTCTTT	TRBV18	TRBJ1-1	NA	NA